The 20 T cell receptor beta chains below were found in one sample sequenced in a study of shared clonotypes between healthy human individuals. The naive CD8 population came from CD45RO-negative cells selected for CCR7, without terminally differentiated effector memory CD45RA+ cells. Sequencing used immunoSEQ multiplex PCR; TCRdb keeps in-frame clones, though not all of them. The sample gives around 2.1 million clones, about 92% of which show up once; under 2% is in the top ten. Source material: naive CD8+ T cells from PBMCs. The receptors stem from a man aged 18 to 30 in good health. Some clones in this sample may be carry-over from other donors' samples.

The J gene is TRBJ1-1, the V gene TRBV6-5, with D tentatively TRBD1 (5 bases). Trimming took 4 bases from V and 8 from J, leaving 20 bases between them. CDR1 MNHEY and CDR2 SVGAGI come from the germline V gene. The CDR3 length is 15 residues. DNA of the CDR3: TGTGCCAGCAGTTTGCAGAGGAGGAGCGGGGCCGAAGCTTTCTTT. It is translated as CASSLQRRSGAEAFF.

The chain recombines TRBV6-4 with TRBJ2-3, with unresolved D. V shed 2 bases and J shed 0 bases, with 3 bases lying between them. The CDR3 totals 13 residues. CDR1 and CDR2 (germline): MRHNA, SNTAGT. CDR3 nucleotides: TGTGCCAGCAGTGACGGCAGCACAGATACGCAGTATTTT. Translated: CASSDGSTDTQYF.

Concerning this clone: Other DNA sequences within the sample encode an identical CDR3. J is TRBJ2-7 and V is TRBV27, with 9 bases identical to TRBD2. Germline CDR1 MNHEY, CDR2 SMNVEV (reference sequence). The CDR3 consists of 14 residues. Trimming cost V 5 bases and J 3 bases; bases outside gene matches: 5. CDR3 sequence: CASSGLAGIYEQYF. The CDR3 DNA sequence: TGTGCCAGCAGTGGTCTAGCGGGAATCTACGAGCAGTACTTC.

The J gene is TRBJ2-7, the V gene TRBV13, with no clear D. Germline V CDR1 and CDR2: PRHDT, FYEKMQ (reference sequence). This CDR3 has 13 residues. Trimming removed 3 bases from V and 4 bases from J, with 10 bases in between. CDR3 sequence: CASSFRLQYEQYF. The DNA of the CDR3 is TGTGCCAGCAGCTTTCGACTTCAGTACGAGCAGTACTTC.

CDR3 sequence reads: CASSSSWGLPNYEQYF. The CDR3 DNA reads TGTGCCAGTAGTTCTTCTTGGGGGCTGCCTAACTACGAGCAGTACTTC. The chain uses TRBV19 and TRBJ2-7; perhaps TRBD1 as D (6 bases). Germline CDR1 reads LNHDA; CDR2 reads SQIVND (reference sequence). Trimming cost V 5 bases and J 3 bases, with 20 bases left between them. This CDR3 contains 16 residues.

This chain joins TRBV13 and TRBJ1-2; 9 bases fit TRBD1. V lost 0 bases to trimming and J lost 6 bases; unmatched junction nucleotides: 5. The CDR3 is 15 amino acids. The germline V gene has CDR1 PRHDT and CDR2 FYEKMQ (reference sequence). DNA of the CDR3: TGTGCCAGCAGCTTAGGGACAGGGGGTAAGGATGGCTACACCTTC. Translation: CASSLGTGGKDGYTF.

The chain recombines TRBV28 with TRBJ2-3, with D possibly matching TRBD2 (6 bases). V was trimmed by 5 bases and J by 3 bases, leaving 15 bases between them. Germline V gene sequence: CDR1 MDHEN, CDR2 SYDVKM. The CDR3 has 15 residues. Written as DNA, the CDR3 is TGTGCCAGCAGTCCCCTGTCGGGAGCAACAGATACGCAGTATTTT. Translation gives CASSPLSGATDTQYF.

J is TRBJ2-2 and V is TRBV18, with TRBD2 matching 9 bases. The junction had 12 bases not matched to a gene; V was cut back by 5 bases and J by 2 bases. This CDR3 region has 18 residues. Germline-derived CDR1 and CDR2 are KGHSH and LQKENI. CDR3: CASSDRQGGRANTGELFF. The DNA of the CDR3 is TGTGCCAGCTCAGACAGGCAGGGCGGGAGGGCCAACACCGGGGAGCTGTTTTTT.

V gene TRBV2 combines with J gene TRBJ2-2; D possibly corresponds to TRBD2 (6 bases). The CDR3 spans 14 residues. Looked up from germline, CDR1 is SNHLY and CDR2 is FYNNEI. V shed 6 bases and J shed 7 bases, with 15 bases lying between them. CDR3 protein: CASRPGPGGGELFF. CDR3 nucleotides: TGTGCCAGCAGACCGGGCCCCGGGGGCGGGGAGCTGTTTTTT.

The chain recombines TRBV4-2 with TRBJ2-7; no clear D. V was trimmed by 0 bases and J by 4 bases, leaving 7 bases between them. Germline CDR1 reads LGHNA; CDR2 reads YNFKEQ. This CDR3 has 13 amino acids. CDR3 residues: CASSQDPQYEQYF. In nucleotides, the CDR3 is TGTGCCAGCAGCCAAGATCCTCAATACGAGCAGTACTTC.

The chain has TRBV15 and TRBJ1-4, with D unresolved. Germline V gene lookup returns CDR1 LNHNV and CDR2 YYDKDF (reference sequence). Trimming cost V 6 bases and J 8 bases, with 13 bases left between them. The CDR3 runs to 13 residues. The CDR3 DNA reads as TGTGCCACCAGACCTCAAGGGCTGGAAAAACTGTTTTTT. It specifies CATRPQGLEKLFF.

The J gene is TRBJ2-5, the V gene TRBV4-1, with D perhaps matching TRBD2 (6 bases). Trimming removed 1 base at V and 4 bases at J, with 13 bases between. The germline CDR1 and CDR2 sequences are MGHRA and YSYEKL. This CDR3 has 15 amino acids. The CDR3 DNA follows: TGCGCCAGCAGCCAAGGGCTTGGGGGAGGAGAGACCCAGTACTTC. Protein: CASSQGLGGGETQYF.

This clone was seen once. Additional DNA sequences in this sample encode the identical CDR3. V is TRBV13 and J is TRBJ2-1; D not resolved. The CDR3 sequence is 13 residues long. Germline CDR1 is PRHDT and CDR2 is FYEKMQ (reference sequence). With 5 bases removed from V and 3 bases from J, the gap between germline ends came to 8 bases. The CDR3 loop reads CASSLGSYNEQFF. The CDR3 DNA is TGTGCCAGCAGCCTCGGAAGCTACAATGAGCAGTTCTTC.

V gene TRBV11-2 combines with J gene TRBJ2-1; TRBD2 aligns across 13 bases. The J segment lost 10 bases and the V segment lost 4 bases, leaving 10 bases of the junction unmatched. CDR3 length equals 16 residues. Per the germline V gene, CDR1 is SGHAT and CDR2 is FQNNGV. The CDR3 loop reads CASSSGLAGVRGEQFF. CDR3 DNA sequence: TGTGCCAGCAGCTCCGGACTAGCGGGAGTCAGAGGCGAGCAGTTCTTC.

As DNA, the CDR3 is TGTGCCAGCAGCCCCGATGCGGGAGCGTTTCGTGAGACCCAGTACTTC. Translating it yields CASSPDAGAFRETQYF. The rearrangement joins TRBV13 to TRBJ2-5; 7 bases map to TRBD2. The CDR3 runs 16 residues. Germline values: CDR1 PRHDT, CDR2 FYEKMQ (reference sequence). V was clipped by 5 bases and J by 5 bases; unmatched bases: 14.

The V gene is TRBV11-2, the J gene TRBJ1-2; TRBD1 is a possible D gene (5 bases). V was clipped by 4 bases and J by 8 bases, with 14 bases between them. The CDR3 runs to 13 residues. CDR1 is SGHAT and CDR2 is FQNNGV in the germline V gene. CDR3 sequence: CASSSGRDVGYTF. CDR3 DNA: TGTGCCAGCAGCTCGGGACGGGACGTAGGCTACACCTTC.

The rearrangement joins TRBV19 to TRBJ2-2; D call uncertain. Trimming cost V 3 bases and J 6 bases, with 11 bases left between them. The CDR3 contains 14 residues. Per germline, CDR1 LNHDA and CDR2 SQIVND (reference sequence). The CDR3 region is CASSIGFPPGELFF. CDR3 nucleotide sequence: TGTGCCAGTAGTATCGGATTCCCCCCCGGGGAGCTGTTTTTT.

This chain connects TRBV27 to TRBJ2-7; no firm D call. V lost 5 bases and J lost 3, with 8 bases in between. The CDR3 runs 12 residues. Germline CDR1 MNHEY, CDR2 SMNVEV (reference sequence). The CDR3 region has the DNA TGTGCCAGCAGTCCTACTCTCTACGAGCAGTACTTC. Translating it yields CASSPTLYEQYF.

The chain carries TRBV10-3 and TRBJ2-7; 10 bases align to TRBD2. The CDR3 has 16 residues. Trimming cost V 3 bases and J 4 bases; bases outside gene matches: 9. From germline, CDR1 is ENHRY and CDR2 SYGVKD. CDR3 sequence (DNA): TGTGCCATCAGTGAATCCCAGCGGGAGGGCCTGTACGAGCAGTACTTC. Its translation: CAISESQREGLYEQYF.

The J gene is TRBJ2-7, the V gene TRBV27; TRBD1 matches 7 bases. Germline CDR1 MNHEY, CDR2 SMNVEV (reference sequence). J was trimmed by 3 bases and V by 7 bases; bases with no gene match: 12. The CDR3 is made up of 15 amino acids. In nucleotides, the CDR3 is TGTGCCAGCACCCAAAGACAGGGCCGGTACTACGAGCAGTACTTC. It codes for CASTQRQGRYYEQYF.